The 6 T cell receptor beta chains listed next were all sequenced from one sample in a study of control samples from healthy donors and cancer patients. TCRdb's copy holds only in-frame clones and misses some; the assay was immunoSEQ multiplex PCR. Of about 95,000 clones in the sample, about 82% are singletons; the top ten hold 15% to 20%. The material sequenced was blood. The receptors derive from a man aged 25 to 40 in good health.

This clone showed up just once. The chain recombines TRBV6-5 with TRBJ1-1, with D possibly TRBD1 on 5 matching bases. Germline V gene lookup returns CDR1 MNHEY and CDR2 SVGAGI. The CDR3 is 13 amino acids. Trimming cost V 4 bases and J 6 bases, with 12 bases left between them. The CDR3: CASSSPGTAEAFF. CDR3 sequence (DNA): TGTGCCAGCAGTTCCCCCGGGACTGCTGAAGCTTTCTTT.

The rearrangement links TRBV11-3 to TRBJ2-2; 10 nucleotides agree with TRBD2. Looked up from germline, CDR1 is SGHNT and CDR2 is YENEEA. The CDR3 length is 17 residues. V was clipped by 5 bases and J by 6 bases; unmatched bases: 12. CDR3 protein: CASSPGWASGGPGELFF. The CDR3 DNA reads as TGTGCCAGCAGCCCCGGCTGGGCTAGCGGGGGACCCGGGGAGCTGTTTTTT. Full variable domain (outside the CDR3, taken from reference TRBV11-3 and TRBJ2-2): EAGVVQSPRYKIIEKKQPVAFWCNPISGHNTLYWYLQNLGQGPELLIRYENEEAVDDSQLPKDRFSAERLKGVDSTLKIQPAELGDSAVYLCASSPGWASGGPGELFFGEGSRLTVL.

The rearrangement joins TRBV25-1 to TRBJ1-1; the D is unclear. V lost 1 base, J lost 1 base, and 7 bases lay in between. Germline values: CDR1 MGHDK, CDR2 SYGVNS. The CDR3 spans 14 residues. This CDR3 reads CASSESSRNTEAFF. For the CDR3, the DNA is TGTGCCAGCAGTGAATCGAGCCGGAACACTGAAGCTTTCTTT.

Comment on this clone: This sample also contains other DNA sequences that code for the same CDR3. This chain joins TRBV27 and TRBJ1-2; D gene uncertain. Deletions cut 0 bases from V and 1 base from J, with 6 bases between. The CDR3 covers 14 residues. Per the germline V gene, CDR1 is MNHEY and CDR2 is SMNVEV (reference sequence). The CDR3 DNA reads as TGTGCCAGCAGTTTATCTGGAGGTAACTATGGCTACACCTTC. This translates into CASSLSGGNYGYTF.

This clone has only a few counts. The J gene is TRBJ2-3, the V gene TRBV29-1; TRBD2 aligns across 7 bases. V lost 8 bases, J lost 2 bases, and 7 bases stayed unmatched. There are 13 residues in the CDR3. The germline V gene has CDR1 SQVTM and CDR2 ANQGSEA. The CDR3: CSLTGGNTDTQYF. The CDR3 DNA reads TGCAGCCTTACGGGGGGTAACACAGATACGCAGTATTTT.

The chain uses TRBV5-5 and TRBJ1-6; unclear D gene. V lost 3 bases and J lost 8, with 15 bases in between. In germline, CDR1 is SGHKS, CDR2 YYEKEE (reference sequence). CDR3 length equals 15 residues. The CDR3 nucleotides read TGTGCCAGCAGCTGGGATCTTGTGGTGGATTCACCCCTCCACTTT. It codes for CASSWDLVVDSPLHF.